Below, 20 T cell receptor beta chains from the same sample are listed, as sequenced in a study of blood T cell repertoires in COVID-19. This table comes from immunoSEQ multiplex PCR, and its TCRdb copy is limited to in-frame clones, with some not included. The sample has over 300,000 clones; around 89% are singletons. The sequenced material came from peripheral blood. The receptors come from a man aged 40-49 years with acute or convalescent COVID-19.

The V and J genes are TRBV28 and TRBJ2-1; unclear D gene. Germline lookup yields CDR1 MDHEN and CDR2 SYDVKM. V lost 7 bases to trimming and J lost 10 bases, with 20 bases between them. CDR3 length equals 14 residues. DNA for the CDR3: TGTGCCAGCACCTTAATGCAGCCGGGTGCGGAGCAGTTCTTC. Protein product: CASTLMQPGAEQFF. Drawing the rest from reference TRBV28 and TRBJ2-1, the complete variable domain is DVKVTQSSRYLVKRTGEKVFLECVQDMDHENMFWYRQDPGLGLRLIYFSYDVKMKEKGDIPEGYSVSREKKERFSLILESASTNQTSMYLCASTLMQPGAEQFFGPGTRLTVL.

The V call is TRBV10-3, the J call TRBJ2-7, with 11 bases lining up with TRBD1. The CDR3 contains 15 residues. Germline CDR1 ENHRY, CDR2 SYGVKD. V trimming: 6 bases; J trimming: 3 bases; junction bases outside the gene matches: 7. In DNA form, the CDR3 reads TGTGCCATCAGCGAACCGGGACAGGGGGTCTACGAGCAGTACTTC. This translates into CAISEPGQGVYEQYF.

V usage is TRBV24-1 and J usage is TRBJ2-2; 7 nucleotides agree with TRBD1. Germline values: CDR1 KGHDR, CDR2 SFDVKD. The V and J ends lost 4 bases and 0 bases, in that order; junction bases with no gene match: 4. This CDR3 is 16 amino acids long. CDR3 loop: CATSESGTANTGELFF. CDR3 sequence (DNA): TGTGCCACCAGTGAATCCGGGACAGCGAACACCGGGGAGCTGTTTTTT.

The gene calls are TRBV7-2 and TRBJ2-2, with D possibly matching TRBD2 (6 bases). The V gene's germline CDR1 is SGHTA and CDR2 FQGNSA. This CDR3 spans 17 amino acids. V lost 7 bases and J 5 bases, leaving 23 bases between the germline ends. This CDR3 is CASTGLRAGFKTGELFF. The CDR3 DNA is TGTGCCAGCACCGGACTGAGGGCGGGGTTTAAGACCGGGGAGCTGTTTTTT. The full variable domain, in which reference TRBV7-2 and TRBJ2-2 provide the parts outside the CDR3, is GAGVSQSPSNKVTEKGKDVELRCDPISGHTALYWYRQSLGQGLEFLIYFQGNSAPDKSGLPSDRFSAERTGGSVSTLTIQRTQQEDSAVYLCASTGLRAGFKTGELFFGEGSRLTVL.

The chain has TRBV14 and TRBJ1-6; a possible D gene is TRBD1 (6 bases). Trimming took off 4 bases at V and 6 bases at J, with 7 bases between the two ends. The CDR3 is 13 amino acids. The germline V gene encodes CDR1 SGHDN and CDR2 FVKESK. As DNA, the CDR3 is TGTGCCAGCAGCCTACAGGGTAATTCACCCCTCCACTTT. Translation gives CASSLQGNSPLHF. The complete variable domain, with remaining parts taken from reference TRBV14 and TRBJ1-6, reads EAGVTQFPSHSVIEKGQTVTLRCDPISGHDNLYWYRRVMGKEIKFLLHFVKESKQDESGMPNNRFLAERTGGTYSTLKVQPAELEDSGVYFCASSLQGNSPLHFGNGTRLTVT.

The chain links TRBV28 to TRBJ2-1, with TRBD2 matching 9 bases. Germline CDR1 MDHEN, CDR2 SYDVKM. The CDR3 loop spans 15 amino acids. V dropped 2 bases and J dropped 4; count of bases not matched to a gene: 3. CDR3 region: CASSLVAGVYNEQFF. In DNA, the CDR3 is TGTGCCAGCAGTTTAGTAGCGGGGGTGTACAATGAGCAGTTCTTC.

V and J are TRBV19 and TRBJ1-1; D is ambiguous. Germline assignment: CDR1 LNHDA and CDR2 SQIVND (reference sequence). Trimming pared 5 bases from V and 3 bases from J, leaving 10 bases between. The CDR3 extends over 13 amino acids. The CDR3 is CASSSNMDTEAFF. The CDR3 region has the DNA TGTGCCAGTAGTTCCAACATGGACACTGAAGCTTTCTTT.

The chain employs TRBV5-6 and TRBJ1-3; D gene ambiguous. Trimming shortened V by 4 bases and J by 4 bases, and 12 bases separated the two germline ends. CDR1 SGHDT and CDR2 YYEEEE come from the germline V gene. The CDR3 is 14 residues long. The chain's CDR3 is CASSLVGPGNTIYF. For the CDR3, the DNA is TGTGCCAGCAGCCTCGTCGGTCCCGGAAACACCATATATTTT.

The rearrangement links TRBV7-6 to TRBJ2-7; 10 nucleotides align to TRBD2. V lost 5 bases and J lost 5; bases outside the gene matches: 15. The germline V gene encodes CDR1 SGHVS and CDR2 FNYEAQ. This CDR3 has 17 amino acids. CDR3 loop: CASSKRPSGGAQDEQYF. In nucleotides, the CDR3 is TGTGCCAGCAGCAAACGGCCTAGCGGGGGAGCCCAGGACGAGCAGTACTTC.

Concerning this clone itself: Other nucleotide sequences from this sample produce the same CDR3. V usage is TRBV27 and J usage is TRBJ2-7; D uncertain. The germline V gene has CDR1 MNHEY and CDR2 SMNVEV (reference sequence). V was clipped by 3 bases and J by 0 bases, with 6 bases between them. The CDR3 covers 13 residues. The CDR3: CASSFSSSYEQYF. The CDR3 DNA reads TGTGCCAGCAGTTTTTCTAGCTCCTACGAGCAGTACTTC.

DNA for the CDR3: TGTGCCTGGAACAGGGGCACAGATACGCAGTATTTT. This translates into CAWNRGTDTQYF. The rearrangement links TRBV30 to TRBJ2-3; TRBD1 is a possible D gene (6 bases). CDR1 is GTSNPN and CDR2 is SVGIG in the germline V gene (reference sequence). V was cut by 4 bases and J by 1 base, with 6 bases left in between. CDR3 length equals 12 residues.

This clone was observed once. This CDR3 reads CASSLGPLQGTQHF. The CDR3 coding sequence is TGCGCCAGCAGCCTTGGGCCTTTACAGGGGACCCAGCATTTT. This chain uses TRBV4-1 with TRBJ1-5, with 7 bases aligning to TRBD1. The CDR3 consists of 14 residues. Germline loops: CDR1 MGHRA, CDR2 YSYEKL. The V gene end was trimmed by 4 bases and the J gene end by 11 bases; junction bases not matched to a gene: 11.

This clone has only one observation. The chain joins TRBV2 to TRBJ2-5, with 12 nucleotides matching TRBD2. This CDR3 is 16 amino acids long. Germline trimming cut 5 bases from V and 7 bases from J; bases unmatched to any gene: 11. The germline V gene encodes CDR1 SNHLY and CDR2 FYNNEI. DNA for the CDR3: TGTGCCAGCAGTCAGACTAGCGGGAGATTTCTTGTGACCCAGTACTTC. Its protein product is CASSQTSGRFLVTQYF.

This clone is a singleton in its sample. The rearrangement joins TRBV27 to TRBJ2-1; 8 bases line up with TRBD2. The trim removed 6 bases at V and 4 bases at J, leaving 2 bases unmatched. Germline V gene sequence: CDR1 MNHEY, CDR2 SMNVEV (reference sequence). The CDR3 runs 13 residues. CDR3 amino acids: CASSTSGYNEQFF. In nucleotides, the CDR3 is TGTGCCAGCAGCACTAGCGGATACAATGAGCAGTTCTTC.

V and J are TRBV3-1 (or the pseudogene TRBV3-2) and TRBJ2-1, with TRBD2 identical over 16 bases. V lost 0 bases to trimming and J lost 6 bases; unmatched junction nucleotides: 5. CDR3 size: 18 residues. The germline V gene encodes CDR1 LGHDT and CDR2 YNNKEL (reference sequence). The CDR3 is CASSQDPGLAGGLNEQFF. The CDR3 DNA reads as TGTGCCAGCAGCCAAGATCCGGGACTAGCGGGAGGGCTCAATGAGCAGTTCTTC.

The chain carries TRBV6-5 and TRBJ2-7, with D maybe TRBD1 (6 bases). V lost 4 bases and J 6 bases, leaving 13 bases between the germline ends. The V gene's germline CDR1 is MNHEY and CDR2 SVGAGI. This CDR3 spans 13 amino acids. CDR3 loop: CASSSRGFGEQYF. CDR3 coding DNA: TGTGCCAGCAGTTCCAGGGGTTTCGGCGAGCAGTACTTC.

V is TRBV6-5 and J is TRBJ2-7; 8 nucleotides line up with TRBD2. There are 15 residues in the CDR3. Germline trimming cut 5 bases from V and 2 bases from J; bases unmatched to any gene: 8. Germline V gene lookup returns CDR1 MNHEY and CDR2 SVGAGI. The CDR3 bases are TGTGCCAGCAGTCTCAACCTACTAGCGGCCTACGAGCAGTACTTC. Its translation is CASSLNLLAAYEQYF.

The J gene is TRBJ1-6, the V gene TRBV7-3; the D is unclear. Germline assignment: CDR1 SGHTA and CDR2 FQGTGA. The CDR3 has 15 amino acids. Trimming took 0 bases from V and 5 from J, leaving 8 bases between them. The CDR3 DNA is TGTGCCAGCAGCTTAACGGGTAGCCATAATTCACCCCTCCACTTT. Translating it yields CASSLTGSHNSPLHF.

The chain carries TRBV27 and TRBJ2-3, with D perhaps TRBD1 (5 bases). Per the germline V gene, CDR1 is MNHEY and CDR2 is SMNVEV (reference sequence). This CDR3 is built from 12 residues. The CDR3 protein is CAAVSAQGTQYF. The CDR3 nucleotides read TGTGCAGCAGTTTCCGCCCAGGGCACGCAGTATTTT.

The chain joins TRBV7-2 to TRBJ2-1; 13 positions agree with TRBD2. The germline CDR1 and CDR2 sequences are SGHTA and FQGNSA. CDR3 size: 15 residues. J was trimmed by 10 bases and V by 4 bases; bases with no gene match: 7. CDR3 in DNA: TGTGCCAGCAGCTCCAGGACTAGCGGGGGCCTAGAGCAGTTCTTC. This codes for CASSSRTSGGLEQFF.